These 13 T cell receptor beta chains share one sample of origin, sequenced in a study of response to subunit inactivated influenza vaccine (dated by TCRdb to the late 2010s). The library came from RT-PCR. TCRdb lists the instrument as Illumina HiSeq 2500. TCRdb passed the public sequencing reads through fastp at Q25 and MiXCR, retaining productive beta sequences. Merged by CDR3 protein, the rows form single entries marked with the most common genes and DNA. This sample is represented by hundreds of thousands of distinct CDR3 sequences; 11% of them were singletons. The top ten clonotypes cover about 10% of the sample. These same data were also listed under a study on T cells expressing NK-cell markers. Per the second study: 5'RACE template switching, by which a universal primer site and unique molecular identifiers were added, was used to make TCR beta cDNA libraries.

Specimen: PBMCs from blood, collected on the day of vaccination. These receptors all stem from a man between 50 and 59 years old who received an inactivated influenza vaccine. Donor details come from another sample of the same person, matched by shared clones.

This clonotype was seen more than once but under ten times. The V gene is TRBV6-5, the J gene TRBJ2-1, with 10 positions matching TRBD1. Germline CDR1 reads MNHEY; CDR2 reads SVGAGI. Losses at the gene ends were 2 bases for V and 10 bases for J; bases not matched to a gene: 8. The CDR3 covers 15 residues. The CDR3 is CASSYIGQGVLEQFF. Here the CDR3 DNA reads TGTGCCAGCAGTTACATCGGACAGGGGGTATTGGAGCAGTTCTTC.

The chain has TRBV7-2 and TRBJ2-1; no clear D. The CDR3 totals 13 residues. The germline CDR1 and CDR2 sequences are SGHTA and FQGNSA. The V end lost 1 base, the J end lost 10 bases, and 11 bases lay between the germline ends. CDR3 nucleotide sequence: TGTGCCAGCAGCTTAGTCTCAACGGCGGAGCAGTTCTTC. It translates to CASSLVSTAEQFF.

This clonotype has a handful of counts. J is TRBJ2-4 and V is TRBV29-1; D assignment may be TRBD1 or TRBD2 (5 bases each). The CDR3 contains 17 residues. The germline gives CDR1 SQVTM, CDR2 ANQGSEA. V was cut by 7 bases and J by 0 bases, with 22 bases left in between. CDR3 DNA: TGCAGCGCAAAACTGGGGAGAGGGGTGGGAGCCAAAAACATTCAGTACTTC. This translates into CSAKLGRGVGAKNIQYF.

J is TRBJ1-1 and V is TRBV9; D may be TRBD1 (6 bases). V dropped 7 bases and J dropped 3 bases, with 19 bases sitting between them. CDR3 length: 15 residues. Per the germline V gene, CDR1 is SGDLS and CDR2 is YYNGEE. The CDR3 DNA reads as TGTGCCAGCGGAAGGGGGGGAGAAGGACACACTGAAGCTTTCTTT. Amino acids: CASGRGGEGHTEAFF.

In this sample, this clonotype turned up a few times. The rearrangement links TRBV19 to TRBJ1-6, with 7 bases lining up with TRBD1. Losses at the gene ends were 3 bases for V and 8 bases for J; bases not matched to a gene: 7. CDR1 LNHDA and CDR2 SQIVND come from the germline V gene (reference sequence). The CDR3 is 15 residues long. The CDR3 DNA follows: TGTGCCAGTAGTATCGGGACAGAACTATATTCACCCCTCCACTTT. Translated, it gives CASSIGTELYSPLHF.

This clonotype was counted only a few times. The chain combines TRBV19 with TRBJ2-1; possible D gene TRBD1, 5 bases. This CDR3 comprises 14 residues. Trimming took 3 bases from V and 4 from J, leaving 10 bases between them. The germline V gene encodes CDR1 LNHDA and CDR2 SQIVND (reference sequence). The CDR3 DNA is TGTGCCAGTAGTATCTACGACAGTTACAATGAGCAGTTCTTC. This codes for CASSIYDSYNEQFF.

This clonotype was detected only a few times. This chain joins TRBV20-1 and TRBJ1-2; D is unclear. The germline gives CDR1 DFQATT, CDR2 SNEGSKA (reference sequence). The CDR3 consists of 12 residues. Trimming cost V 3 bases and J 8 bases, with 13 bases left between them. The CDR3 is CSASGFGVGYTF. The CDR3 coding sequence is TGCAGTGCTAGTGGATTCGGGGTCGGCTACACCTTC.

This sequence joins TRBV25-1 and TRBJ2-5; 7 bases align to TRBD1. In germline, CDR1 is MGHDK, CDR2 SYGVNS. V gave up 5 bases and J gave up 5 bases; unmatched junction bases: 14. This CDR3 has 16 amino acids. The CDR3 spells CASSRQGSTRTETQYF. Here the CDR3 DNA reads TGTGCCAGCAGTAGACAGGGTTCGACACGCACGGAGACCCAGTACTTC.

Here the CDR3 reads CASSLGLAGHYEQYF. The CDR3 nucleotides read TGTGCCAGCAGTTTAGGGCTAGCGGGGCACTACGAGCAGTACTTC. The chain is built from TRBV27 and TRBJ2-7, with 9 bases fitting TRBD2. This CDR3 comprises 15 residues. V was pared by 2 bases and J by 3 bases, with 5 bases of the junction left unmatched. Germline CDR1 is MNHEY and CDR2 is SMNVEV (reference sequence).

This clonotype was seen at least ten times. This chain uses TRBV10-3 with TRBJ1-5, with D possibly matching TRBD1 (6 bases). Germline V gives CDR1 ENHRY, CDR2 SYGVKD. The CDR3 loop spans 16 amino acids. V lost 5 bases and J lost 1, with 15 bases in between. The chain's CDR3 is CAISTAGRGSNQPQHF. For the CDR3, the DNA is TGTGCCATCAGTACCGCGGGCAGGGGCAGCAATCAGCCCCAGCATTTT.

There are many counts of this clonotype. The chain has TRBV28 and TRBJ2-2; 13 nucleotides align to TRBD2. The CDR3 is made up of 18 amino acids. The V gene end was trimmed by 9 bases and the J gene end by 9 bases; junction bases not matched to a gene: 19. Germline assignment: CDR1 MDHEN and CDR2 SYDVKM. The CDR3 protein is CASIWGRTSGSLSRELFF. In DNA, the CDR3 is TGTGCCAGTATCTGGGGCCGGACTAGCGGGAGCCTCAGCCGGGAGCTGTTTTTT. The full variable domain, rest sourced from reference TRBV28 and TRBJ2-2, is DVKVTQSSRYLVKRTGEKVFLECVQDMDHENMFWYRQDPGLGLRLIYFSYDVKMKEKGDIPEGYSVSREKKERFSLILESASTNQTSMYLCASIWGRTSGSLSRELFFGEGSRLTVL.

The CDR3, as DNA: TGCAGTGCTAGGCGGGGACAGGGAAGTCAGCCCCAGCATTTT. Translation gives CSARRGQGSQPQHF. This chain links TRBV20-1 with TRBJ1-5, with 9 bases matching TRBD1. Germline assignment: CDR1 DFQATT and CDR2 SNEGSKA (reference sequence). This CDR3 is 14 amino acids long. Trimming removed 3 bases from V and 6 bases from J; junction bases left unmatched: 6.

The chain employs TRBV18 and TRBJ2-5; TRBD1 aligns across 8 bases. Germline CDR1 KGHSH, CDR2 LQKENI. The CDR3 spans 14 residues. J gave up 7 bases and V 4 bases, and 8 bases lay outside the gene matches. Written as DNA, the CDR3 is TGTGCCAGCTCACTAGAGGGACAGGTGGGGACCCAGTACTTC. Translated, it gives CASSLEGQVGTQYF.